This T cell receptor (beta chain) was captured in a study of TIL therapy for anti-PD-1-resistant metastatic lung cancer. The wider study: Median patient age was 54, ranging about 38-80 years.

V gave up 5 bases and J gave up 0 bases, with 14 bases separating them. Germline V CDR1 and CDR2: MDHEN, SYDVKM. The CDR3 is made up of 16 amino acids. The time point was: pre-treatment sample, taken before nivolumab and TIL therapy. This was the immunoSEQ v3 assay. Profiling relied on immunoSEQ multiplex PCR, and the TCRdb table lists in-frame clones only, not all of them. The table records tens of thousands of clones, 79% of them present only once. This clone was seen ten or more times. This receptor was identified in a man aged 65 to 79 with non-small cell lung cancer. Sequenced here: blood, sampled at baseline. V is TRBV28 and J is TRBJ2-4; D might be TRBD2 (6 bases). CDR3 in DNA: TGTGCCAGCAGTCCGAGACAAGCGGGAGCCAAAAACATTCAGTACTTC. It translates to CASSPRQAGAKNIQYF.